A selection of T cell receptor beta chains follows, all from one sample in a study of identifying expanded T cells in peripheral blood. Method: immunoSEQ multiplex PCR; TCRdb's copy keeps in-frame clones and lacks some. The sample has roughly 84,000 clones, 70% to 90% seen once. Sequenced input: blood. Every receptor here comes from a person aged 18 to 75 in good health. Both conserved end residues are part of each CDR3. D genes are given only for firm matches. Clone size, where shown, is once, few, many, or a class for clones that have expanded.

>TRBV7-3|TRBJ2-2|.|TRBD1
CASSRQGSNTGELFF
TGTGCCAGCAGCCGACAGGGATCGAACACCGGGGAGCTGTTTTTT
>TRBV7-9|TRBJ2-7|.|.
CASSGGDYEQYF
TGTGCCAGCAGCGGAGGGGATTACGAGCAGTACTTC
>TRBV10-3|TRBJ1-1|.|.
CAISERSNTEAFF
TGTGCCATCAGCGAAAGGTCGAACACTGAAGCTTTCTTT
>TRBV7-6|TRBJ2-5|.|TRBD1
CASSRGTGGVLETQYF
TGTGCCAGCAGCCGAGGGACAGGGGGCGTCTTGGAGACCCAGTACTTC
>TRBV7-2|TRBJ2-3|.|.
CASSLGRAHTDTQYF
TGTGCCAGCAGCTTAGGGCGGGCCCACACAGATACGCAGTATTTT
>TRBV19|TRBJ1-5|.|TRBD1
CASRNRDRATFSNQPQHF
TGTGCCAGTAGGAACCGGGACAGGGCCACTTTTAGCAATCAGCCCCAGCATTTT
>TRBV7-9|TRBJ2-1|.|.
CASSFQRGEQFF
TGTGCCAGCAGCTTTCAACGGGGCGAGCAGTTCTTC
>TRBV5-1|TRBJ2-2|once|.
CASAPGANTGELFF
TGCGCCAGCGCTCCCGGGGCGAACACCGGGGAGCTGTTTTTT
>TRBV2|TRBJ1-1|once|.
CASKSTGKTEAFF
TGTGCCAGCAAAAGTACAGGGAAGACTGAAGCTTTCTTT
>TRBV5-1|TRBJ2-3|.|TRBD2
CASSFGLAGATDTQYF
TGCGCCAGCAGCTTCGGACTAGCGGGGGCCACAGATACGCAGTATTTT